This TCR beta chain came from a study of cytomegalovirus exposure and HLA in healthy donors. Study-level points and caveats: In a later analysis, TCR beta V- and J-gene trimming was associated with a missense DCLRE1C variant. Near-uniform donor sequencing depth was presumed by presence/absence analyses. Sequencing had likely introduced a cluster of highly shared sequence variants as an artifact.

Each donor was healthy, and each was a bone marrow donor. PCR primers comprised 60 Vbeta and 13 Jbeta primers. This table comes from immunoSEQ multiplex PCR, and its TCRdb copy is limited to in-frame clones, with some not included. The sample shows 100,000 or so clones, around 86% of them seen only once. Comments on this clone: What it binds is not known.

The CDR3 runs to 14 residues. The ends were cut back, 4 bases at V and 9 bases at J, with 16 bases in the middle. Germline loops: CDR1 LGHNT, CDR2 FRNRAP. The V gene is TRBV12-5, the J gene TRBJ1-5; D is perhaps TRBD1 (5 bases). The clonotype comes from a man aged 25-45 years in good health and CMV-seropositive. What was sequenced was PBMCs. CDR3 DNA: TGTGCTAGTGGTTCCGGACGGGACTTCGGGCCCCAGCATTTT. It specifies CASGSGRDFGPQHF.